Following are 3 T cell receptor beta chains from one sample sequenced in a study of control samples from healthy donors and cancer patients. Only in-frame clones appear in the TCRdb table, and some are missing; sequencing was by immunoSEQ multiplex PCR. This sample has some 160,000 clones; around 96% occur once, and the top ten carry over 6.5%. Sequenced material: blood. Every receptor here comes from a woman in her forties in good health.

The chain is built from TRBV6-5 and TRBJ1-2, with D maybe TRBD1 (5 bases). This CDR3 contains 14 residues. The germline V gene has CDR1 MNHEY and CDR2 SVGAGI. V was trimmed by 6 bases and J by 8 bases, leaving 19 bases between them. Here the CDR3 reads CASSPSGGARGYTF. CDR3 nucleotides: TGTGCCAGCAGCCCCTCCGGAGGGGCGAGGGGCTACACCTTC.

This chain uses TRBV2 with TRBJ2-5, with D possibly matching TRBD1 (6 bases). Trimming stripped 4 bases from V and 2 bases from J, with 11 bases between. The CDR3 is 14 residues long. CDR1 and CDR2 from the germline V gene are SNHLY and FYNNEI. The CDR3: CASSGTARQETQYF. The CDR3 DNA reads as TGTGCCAGCAGTGGGACAGCCCGACAAGAGACCCAGTACTTC. The full variable domain, its missing parts supplied by reference TRBV2 and TRBJ2-5, is EPEVTQTPSHQVTQMGQEVILRCVPISNHLYFYWYRQILGQKVEFLVSFYNNEISEKSEIFDDQFSVERPDGSNFTLKIRSTKLEDSAMYFCASSGTARQETQYFGPGTRLLVL.

The chain uses TRBV6-1 and TRBJ2-7; D may be TRBD2 (6 bases). Germline loops: CDR1 MNHNS, CDR2 SASEGT. V lost 3 bases to trimming and J lost 5 bases, with 14 bases between them. The CDR3 loop spans 14 amino acids. CDR3 region: CASSDGGISNEQYF. CDR3 nucleotides: TGTGCCAGCAGTGACGGAGGGATCAGCAACGAGCAGTACTTC.